Below, one T cell receptor beta chain is given with its context. The antigen is not known. The sample originates from a study of shared clonotypes between healthy human individuals. Sorted-subset replicate PCR reactions contained 200 to 250 ng DNA, corresponding to about 30,000 T cell genomes. Profiling relied on immunoSEQ multiplex PCR, and the TCRdb table lists in-frame clones only, not all of them. Among around 2.1 million clones, approximately 95% were seen once, and the ten largest hold 0.1% to 0.15%. CDR1 is GTSNPN, CDR2 SVGIG, per germline (reference sequence). The ends lost 0 bases at V and 7 bases at J; junction bases unmatched: 7. The CDR3 is 16 residues long. Whole-study findings and limits: Richness estimates generally favored naive over memory subsets.

This sequence joins TRBV30 and TRBJ2-5; 14 nucleotides agree with TRBD2. The sequencing sample was made of naive CD4+ T cells sorted from blood. The subset denotes: CD45RA+ positively selected. The TCR was taken from a young man in good health. CDR3 residues: CAWSVLGTSGGRTQYF. In DNA, the CDR3 is TGTGCCTGGAGTGTACTTGGGACTAGCGGGGGAAGGACCCAGTACTTC. Variable domain in full (rest from reference TRBV30 and TRBJ2-5): SQTIHQWPATLVQPVGSPLSLECTVEGTSNPNLYWYRQAAGRGLQLLFYSVGIGQISSEVPQNLSASRPQDRQFILSSKKLLLSDSGFYLCAWSVLGTSGGRTQYFGPGTRLLVL.